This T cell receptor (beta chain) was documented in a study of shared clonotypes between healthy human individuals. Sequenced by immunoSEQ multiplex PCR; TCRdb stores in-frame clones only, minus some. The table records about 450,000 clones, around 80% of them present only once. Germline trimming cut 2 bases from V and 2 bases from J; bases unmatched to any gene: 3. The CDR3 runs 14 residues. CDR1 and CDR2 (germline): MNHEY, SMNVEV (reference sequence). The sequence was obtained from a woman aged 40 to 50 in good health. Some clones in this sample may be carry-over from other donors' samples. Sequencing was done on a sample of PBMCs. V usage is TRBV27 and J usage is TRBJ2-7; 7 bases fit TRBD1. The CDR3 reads CASSLNRGTYEQYF. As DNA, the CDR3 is TGTGCCAGCAGTTTAAACAGGGGAACCTACGAGCAGTACTTC.